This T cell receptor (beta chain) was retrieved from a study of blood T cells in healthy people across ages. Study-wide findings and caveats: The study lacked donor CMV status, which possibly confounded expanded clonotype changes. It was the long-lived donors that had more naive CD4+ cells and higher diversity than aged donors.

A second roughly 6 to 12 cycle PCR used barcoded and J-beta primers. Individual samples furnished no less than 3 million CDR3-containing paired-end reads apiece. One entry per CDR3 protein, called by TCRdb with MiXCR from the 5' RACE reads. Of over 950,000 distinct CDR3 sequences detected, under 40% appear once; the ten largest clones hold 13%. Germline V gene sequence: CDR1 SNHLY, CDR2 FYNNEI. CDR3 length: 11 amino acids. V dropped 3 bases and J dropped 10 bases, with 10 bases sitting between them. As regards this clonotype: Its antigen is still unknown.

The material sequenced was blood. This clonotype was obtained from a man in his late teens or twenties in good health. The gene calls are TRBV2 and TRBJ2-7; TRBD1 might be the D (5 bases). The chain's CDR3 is CASSDRVAQYF. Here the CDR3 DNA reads TGTGCCAGCAGTGACAGGGTAGCCCAGTACTTC.